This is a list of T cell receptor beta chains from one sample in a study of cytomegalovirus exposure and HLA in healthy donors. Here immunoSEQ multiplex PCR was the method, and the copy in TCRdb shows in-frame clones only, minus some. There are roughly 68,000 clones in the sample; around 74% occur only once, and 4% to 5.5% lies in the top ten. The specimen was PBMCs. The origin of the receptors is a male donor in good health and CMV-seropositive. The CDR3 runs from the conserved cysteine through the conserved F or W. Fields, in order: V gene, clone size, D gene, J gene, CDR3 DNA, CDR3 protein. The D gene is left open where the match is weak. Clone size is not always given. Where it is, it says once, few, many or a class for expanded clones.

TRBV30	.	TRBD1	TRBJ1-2	TGTGCCTGGAGTGTACATTCTCCACAGGGGGCCTTAGTTAAGCCGAAATATGGCTACACCTTC	CAWSVHSPQGALVKPKYGYTF
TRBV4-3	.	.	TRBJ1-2	TGCGCCAGCAGCCAAGATCTAGACCCGTACGGGGGGGGCTACACCTTC	CASSQDLDPYGGGYTF
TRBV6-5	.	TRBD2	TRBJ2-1	TGTGCCAGCAGTTACTCGACTAGCGGGGGGTACAATGAGCAGTTCTTC	CASSYSTSGGYNEQFF
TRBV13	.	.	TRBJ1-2	TGTGCCAGCAGCTTAGTGGGAACAGGGTTGACTAACTATGGCTACACCTTC	CASSLVGTGLTNYGYTF
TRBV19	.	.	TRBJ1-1	TGTGCCGCGGGGCGGGGGCTTGACACTGAAGCTTTCTTT	CAAGRGLDTEAFF
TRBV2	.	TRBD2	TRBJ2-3	TGTGCCAGCACCAAACCTCTAGCGGGGCCTCCTCCAGATACGCAGTATTTT	CASTKPLAGPPPDTQYF
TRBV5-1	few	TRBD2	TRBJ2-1	TGCGCCAGCAGGGAGCGGGGGGTGAAGCAGTTCTTC	CASRERGVKQFF
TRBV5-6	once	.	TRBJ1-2	TGTGCCAGCAGCTGGGGGACGGAGGGGGGCTACACCTTC	CASSWGTEGGYTF
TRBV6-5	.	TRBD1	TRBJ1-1	TGTGCCAGCACCCCACCGACAGGGACTGAAGCTTTCTTT	CASTPPTGTEAFF
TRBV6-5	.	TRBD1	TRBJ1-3	TGTGCCAGCAGTTACCAACAGGGGGCTGGAAACACCATATATTTT	CASSYQQGAGNTIYF
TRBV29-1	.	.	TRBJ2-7	TGCAGCGTTTTCCGGGACAACTCCTACGAGCAGTACTTC	CSVFRDNSYEQYF
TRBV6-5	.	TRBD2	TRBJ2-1	TGTGCCAGCAGTTCTCGGGGGGGGCAGTTCTTC	CASSSRGGQFF
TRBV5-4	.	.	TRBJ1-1	TGTGCCAGCAGTCGACAGAACACTGAAGCTTTCTTT	CASSRQNTEAFF
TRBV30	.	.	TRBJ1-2	TGTGCCTGGAGGGCCGGGATAGGGGGCTACACCTTC	CAWRAGIGGYTF
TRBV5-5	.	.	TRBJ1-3	TGTGCCAGCAGCCGGGGGGTAACTGGAAACACCATATATTTT	CASSRGVTGNTIYF
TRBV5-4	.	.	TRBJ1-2	TGTGCCAGCAGCTTCCCCGGGGGGTCCTATGGCTACACCTTC	CASSFPGGSYGYTF
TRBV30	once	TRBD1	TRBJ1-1	TGTGCCTGGACCGTAAGTCGGGACAGGGGGCTTAGGGCCACTGAAGCTTTCTTT	CAWTVSRDRGLRATEAFF
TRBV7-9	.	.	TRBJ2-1	TGTTCCAGCAGGTTCAGAGGCGATGAGCAGTTCTTC	CSSRFRGDEQFF